This T cell receptor beta chain was recovered during a study of CD8+ T cells in alopecia areata. Study-level background: Those patients who were treated received oral tofacitinib, which was given at 5 to 10 mg twice daily for moderate-to-severe alopecia areata.

Following RNA extraction, reverse transcription yielded cDNA that acted as the sequencing template. Here immunoSEQ multiplex PCR was the method, and the copy in TCRdb shows in-frame clones only, minus some. The sample shows 120,000 or so clones, around 63% of them seen only once. V dropped 4 bases and J dropped 1 base, with 22 bases sitting between them. Germline V gene sequence: CDR1 MGHRA, CDR2 YSYEKL. The CDR3 contains 18 residues. The treatment denotes: oral pan-JAK inhibitor, 5-10 mg twice daily. As part of sample collection, lesional scalp punch biopsies and peripheral blood were taken from alopecia areata patients. Findings and caveats of the study: In lesional scalp, particularly from alopecia totalis/universalis, clonality was higher than in normal scalp. With one nonresponder, baseline CD8+ expansion's link to response remains uncertain.

As for this clone: Its antigen is as yet unknown.

The sample in question was CD4+ T cells sorted from blood, obtained at week 4, from a patient treated with tofacitinib. The clonotype originates from a human donor with alopecia areata. This rearrangement joins TRBV4-1 to TRBJ1-1; D may be TRBD1 (6 bases). The CDR3 sequence is CASSRARGGYRWNTEAFF. CDR3 nucleotides: TGCGCCAGCAGCCGGGCCAGGGGCGGTTATAGGTGGAACACTGAAGCTTTCTTT.